One sample yielded the 3 T cell receptor beta chains listed below, sequenced in a study of control samples from healthy donors and cancer patients. Some clones are missing from TCRdb's copy, which holds only in-frame ones; the method was immunoSEQ multiplex PCR. The table shows 150,000 to 200,000 clones, with 91% occurring only once. Sequencing input: blood. These receptors were collected from a woman aged 40 to 50 in good health.

The rearrangement uses TRBV9 and TRBJ2-5, with D possibly being TRBD1 or TRBD2 (6 bases each). V was trimmed by 0 bases and J by 4 bases, leaving 7 bases between them. This CDR3 is built from 13 residues. Germline V lookup: CDR1 SGDLS, CDR2 YYNGEE. In DNA, the CDR3 is TGTGCCAGCAGCGTAGAGGGGGGAGAGACCCAGTACTTC. As protein: CASSVEGGETQYF.

This rearrangement joins TRBV4-1 to TRBJ1-6, with D possibly matching TRBD1 (6 bases). Germline values: CDR1 MGHRA, CDR2 YSYEKL. CDR3 length equals 17 residues. V was shortened by 2 bases and J by 4 bases, with 15 bases between the two germline ends. CDR3 loop: CASSQLGGGGYNSPLHF. In DNA form, the CDR3 reads TGCGCCAGCAGCCAATTAGGGGGTGGGGGATATAATTCACCCCTCCACTTT.

This rearrangement joins TRBV5-6 to TRBJ1-4, with D perhaps matching TRBD1 (5 bases). V lost 0 bases and J 13 bases, leaving 19 bases between the germline ends. The CDR3 extends over 15 amino acids. In germline, CDR1 is SGHDT, CDR2 YYEEEE. Written as DNA, the CDR3 is TGTGCCAGCAGCTTGGACGGATCTATGGGGGGTGGACTGTTTTTT. Protein sequence: CASSLDGSMGGGLFF.